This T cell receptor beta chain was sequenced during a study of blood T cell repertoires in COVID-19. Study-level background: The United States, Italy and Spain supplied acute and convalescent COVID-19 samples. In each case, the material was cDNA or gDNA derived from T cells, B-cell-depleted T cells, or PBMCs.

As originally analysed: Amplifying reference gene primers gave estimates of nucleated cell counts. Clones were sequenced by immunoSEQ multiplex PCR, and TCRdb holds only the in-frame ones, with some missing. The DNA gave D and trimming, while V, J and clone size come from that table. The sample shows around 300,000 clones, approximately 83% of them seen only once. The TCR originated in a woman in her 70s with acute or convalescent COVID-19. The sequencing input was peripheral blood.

The CDR3 nucleotides read TGTGCCACCAGCAGAGAAAGGGGACTAGCGCGACAGAAAAACATTCAGTACTTC. Protein product: CATSRERGLARQKNIQYF. The chain recombines TRBV15 with TRBJ2-4; TRBD2 agrees at 10 bases. CDR1 and CDR2 (germline): LNHNV, YYDKDF (reference sequence). This CDR3 spans 18 amino acids. Germline trimming cut 0 bases from V and 4 bases from J; bases unmatched to any gene: 9.